These 9 T cell receptor beta chains came from one sample sequenced in a study of T cells expressing NK-cell markers. TCRdb re-analyzed the 5' RACE reads; it lists each CDR3 protein once, without DNA. Here the sample table reports hundreds of thousands of distinct CDR3 sequences. The sequenced sample consisted of blood T cells: a sorted CD56 or NKG2C T cell subset, CD4+ or CD8+ T cells, or bulk PBMC T cells (not recorded which). These TCRs come from a man younger than 35 in good health.

The chain is built from TRBV27 and TRBJ2-1; TCRdb selects TRBD2, and the lack of DNA leaves this call unchecked. CDR3 size: 17 residues. Germline loops: CDR1 MNHEY, CDR2 SMNVEV (reference sequence). CDR3 sequence reads: CASSLVPIAGGINEQFF.

This sequence joins TRBV3-1 and TRBJ2-6; TCRdb's D call of TRBD1 is untestable without DNA. CDR1 LGHDT and CDR2 YNNKEL come from the germline V gene (reference sequence). This CDR3 contains 17 residues. The CDR3 reads CASSQGGMQGGANVLTF.

V and J are TRBV5-1 and TRBJ2-1. The CDR3 loop spans 13 amino acids. The germline CDR1 and CDR2 sequences are SGHRS and YFSETQ. CDR3 loop: CASSRIDYNEQFF. Full variable domain (missing parts from reference TRBV5-1 and TRBJ2-1): KAGVTQTPRYLIKTRGQQVTLSCSPISGHRSVSWYQQTPGQGLQFLFEYFSETQRNKGNFPGRFSGRQFSNSRSEMNVSTLELGDSALYLCASSRIDYNEQFFGPGTRLTVL.

The V call is TRBV29-1, the J call TRBJ2-1; TCRdb's D call of TRBD1 is untestable without DNA. Germline V CDR1 and CDR2: SQVTM, ANQGSEA. This CDR3 region has 14 residues. CDR3: CSVEDPQGAVEQFF.

CDR3 protein: CASSYSGTSGSDNEQFF. The rearrangement links TRBV6-5 to TRBJ2-1; TCRdb gives TRBD2 as the D gene, but with no DNA this cannot be confirmed. The CDR3 consists of 17 residues. Germline loops: CDR1 MNHEY, CDR2 SVGAGI.

V and J are TRBV25-1 and TRBJ2-2; the TCRdb D gene call, TRBD1, has no DNA to confirm it. Germline V gene lookup returns CDR1 MGHDK and CDR2 SYGVNS. The CDR3 covers 17 residues. CDR3: CASSDYGGLGNTGELFF.

V gene TRBV29-1 combines with J gene TRBJ2-5; without DNA, the TCRdb call of TRBD1 cannot be checked. The CDR3 is 13 residues long. Per the germline V gene, CDR1 is SQVTM and CDR2 is ANQGSEA. The chain's CDR3 is CSVARGPGETQYF.

The chain links TRBV5-1 to TRBJ1-1. The CDR3 loop spans 12 amino acids. Germline V gene data show CDR1 as SGHRS and CDR2 as YFSETQ. The CDR3 sequence: CASSPAGGEAFF.

The V gene is TRBV6-2 or TRBV6-3, the J gene TRBJ2-3; TCRdb outputs TRBD2, but without DNA this stays unchecked. Germline V gene sequence: CDR1 MNHEY, CDR2 SVGEGT. CDR3 size: 17 residues. The chain's CDR3 is CASSYLGLAGNTDTQYF.